This entry concerns a single T cell receptor (beta chain). As yet, its antigen is unknown. This entry belongs to a study of cytomegalovirus exposure and HLA in healthy donors. General study results and limits: CMV serostatus was the sole immune exposure information available.

Primers: 60 Vbeta forward and 13 Jbeta reverse. Only in-frame clones appear in the TCRdb table, and some are missing; sequencing was by immunoSEQ multiplex PCR. Of fewer than 150,000 clones listed, under 85% are singletons. Germline CDR1 MNHEY, CDR2 SVGAGI. V shed 2 bases and J shed 0 bases, with 11 bases lying between them. The CDR3 runs 16 residues. This chain links TRBV6-5 with TRBJ2-1; maybe TRBD2 (6 bases). This TCR came from a woman aged 45-59 years in good health and CMV-seropositive. Sequencing used PBMCs. This CDR3 is CASSYRGLSSYNEQFF. In DNA form, the CDR3 reads TGTGCCAGCAGTTACCGGGGGTTGAGCTCCTACAATGAGCAGTTCTTC.